This T cell receptor (beta chain) was identified in a study of neurological immune-mediated disorders. The study's findings and limits: Multiple sclerosis, the disease with the least TCR clonal expansion, fell below healthy controls, whereas HTLV-1-associated myelopathy showed the most.

Synthesis of cDNA was performed by 5'RACE using 10-nucleotide random UMIs. MiXCR, run by TCRdb on the 5' RACE reads, gives a single entry per CDR3 protein. The sample lists fewer than 110,000 distinct CDR3 sequences; 11% were seen once. The germline V gene has CDR1 SEHNR and CDR2 FQNEAQ (reference sequence). The length of the CDR3 is 17 residues. V was pared by 1 base and J by 0 bases, with 2 bases of the junction left unmatched. This clonotype was counted ten times or more. The antigen is unknown. Time point indicated: longitudinal time-point 3. The unsorted libraries were produced from 2 million PBMCs held at -80 C.

The sample consisted of PBMCs. The J gene is TRBJ2-5, the V gene TRBV7-9, with TRBD2 matching over 13 bases. This sequence was found in a female donor with HTLV-1-associated myelopathy (HAM/TSP). This CDR3 is CASSLGLAGGYQETQYF. CDR3 DNA sequence: TGTGCCAGCAGCTTAGGACTAGCGGGGGGCTACCAAGAGACCCAGTACTTC. The entire variable domain, with the rest obtained from reference TRBV7-9 and TRBJ2-5, is as follows: DTGVSQNPRHKITKRGQNVTFRCDPISEHNRLYWYRQTLGQGPEFLTYFQNEAQLEKSRLLSDRFSAERPKGSFSTLEIQRTEQGDSAMYLCASSLGLAGGYQETQYFGPGTRLLVL.